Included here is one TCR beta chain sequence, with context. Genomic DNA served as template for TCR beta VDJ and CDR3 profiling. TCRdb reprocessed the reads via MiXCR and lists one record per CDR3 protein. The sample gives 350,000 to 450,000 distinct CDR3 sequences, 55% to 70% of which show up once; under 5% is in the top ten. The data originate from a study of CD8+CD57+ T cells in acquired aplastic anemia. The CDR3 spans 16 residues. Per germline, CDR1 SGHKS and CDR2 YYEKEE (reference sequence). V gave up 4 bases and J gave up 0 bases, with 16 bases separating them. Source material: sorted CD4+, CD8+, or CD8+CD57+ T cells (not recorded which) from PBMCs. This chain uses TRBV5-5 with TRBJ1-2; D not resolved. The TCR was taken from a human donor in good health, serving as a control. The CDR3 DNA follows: TGTGCCAGCAGCCAAGAGCCTTGGGGTGCTAACTATGGCTACACCTTC. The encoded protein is CASSQEPWGANYGYTF.